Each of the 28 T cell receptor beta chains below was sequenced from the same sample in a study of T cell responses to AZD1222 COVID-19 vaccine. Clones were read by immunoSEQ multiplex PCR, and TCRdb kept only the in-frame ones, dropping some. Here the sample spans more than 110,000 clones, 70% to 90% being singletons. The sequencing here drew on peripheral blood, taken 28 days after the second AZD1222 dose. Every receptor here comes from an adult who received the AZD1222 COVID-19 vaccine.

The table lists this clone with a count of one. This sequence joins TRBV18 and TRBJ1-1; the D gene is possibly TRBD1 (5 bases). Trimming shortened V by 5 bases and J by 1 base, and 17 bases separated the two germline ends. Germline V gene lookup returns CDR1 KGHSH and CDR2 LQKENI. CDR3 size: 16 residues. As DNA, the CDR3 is TGTGCCAGCTCATCCGCGGGGGTGTCTGCGAACACTGAAGCTTTCTTT. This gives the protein CASSSAGVSANTEAFF. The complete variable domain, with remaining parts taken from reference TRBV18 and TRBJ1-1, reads NAGVMQNPRHLVRRRGQEARLRCSPMKGHSHVYWYRQLPEEGLKFMVYLQKENIIDESGMPKERFSAEFPKEGPSILRIQQVVRGDSAAYFCASSSAGVSANTEAFFGQGTRLTVV.

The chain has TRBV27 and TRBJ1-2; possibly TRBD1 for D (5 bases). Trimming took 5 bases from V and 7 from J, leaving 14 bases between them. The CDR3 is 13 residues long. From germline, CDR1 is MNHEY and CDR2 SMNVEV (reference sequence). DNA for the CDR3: TGTGCCAGCAGTGCAGACCCAAGGGGTGGCTACACCTTC. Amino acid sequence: CASSADPRGGYTF.

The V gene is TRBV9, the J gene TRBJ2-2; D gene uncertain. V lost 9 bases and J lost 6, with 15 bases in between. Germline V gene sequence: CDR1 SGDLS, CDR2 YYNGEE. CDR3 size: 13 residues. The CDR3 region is CATSSLASGELFF. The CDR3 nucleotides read TGTGCCACATCCTCCCTGGCGTCCGGGGAGCTGTTTTTT.

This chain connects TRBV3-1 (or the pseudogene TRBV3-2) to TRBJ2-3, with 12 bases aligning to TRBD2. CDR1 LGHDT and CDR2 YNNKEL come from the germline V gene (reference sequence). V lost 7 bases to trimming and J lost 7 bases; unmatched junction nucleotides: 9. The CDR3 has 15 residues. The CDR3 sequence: CASTPSGRAVYTQYF. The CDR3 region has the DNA TGTGCCAGCACCCCTAGCGGGAGGGCCGTGTATACGCAGTATTTT.

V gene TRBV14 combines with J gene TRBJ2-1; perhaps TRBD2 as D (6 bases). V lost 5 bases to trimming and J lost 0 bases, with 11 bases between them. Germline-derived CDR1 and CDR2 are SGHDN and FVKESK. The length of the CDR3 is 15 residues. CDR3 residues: CASSFIADSYNEQFF. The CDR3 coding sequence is TGTGCCAGCAGCTTTATAGCGGACTCCTACAATGAGCAGTTCTTC.

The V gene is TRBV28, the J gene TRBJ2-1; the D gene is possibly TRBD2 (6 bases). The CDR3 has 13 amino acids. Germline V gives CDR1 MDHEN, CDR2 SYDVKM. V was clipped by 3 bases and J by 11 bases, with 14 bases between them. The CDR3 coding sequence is TGTGCCAGCAGTTTTTTGTGGGAGGTAAAGCAGTTCTTC. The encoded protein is CASSFLWEVKQFF.

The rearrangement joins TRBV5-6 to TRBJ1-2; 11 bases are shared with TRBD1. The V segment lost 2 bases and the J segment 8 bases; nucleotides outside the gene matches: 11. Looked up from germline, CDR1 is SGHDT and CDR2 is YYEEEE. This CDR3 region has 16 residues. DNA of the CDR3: TGTGCCAGCAGCTTCGATTACGGACAGGGGGCACGAGGCTACACCTTC. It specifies CASSFDYGQGARGYTF.

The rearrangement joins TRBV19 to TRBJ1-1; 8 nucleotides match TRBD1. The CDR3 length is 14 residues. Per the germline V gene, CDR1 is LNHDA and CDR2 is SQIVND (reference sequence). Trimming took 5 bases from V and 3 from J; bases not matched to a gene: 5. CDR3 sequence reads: CASSVQGDYTEAFF. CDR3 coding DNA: TGTGCCAGTAGTGTACAGGGGGATTACACTGAAGCTTTCTTT.

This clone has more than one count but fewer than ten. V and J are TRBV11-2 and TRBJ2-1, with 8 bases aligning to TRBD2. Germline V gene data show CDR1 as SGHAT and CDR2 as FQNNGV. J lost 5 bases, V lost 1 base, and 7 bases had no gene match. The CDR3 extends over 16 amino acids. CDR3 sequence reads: CASSLVGGRKNNEQFF. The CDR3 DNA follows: TGTGCCAGCAGCTTAGTTGGCGGGAGGAAAAACAATGAGCAGTTCTTC.

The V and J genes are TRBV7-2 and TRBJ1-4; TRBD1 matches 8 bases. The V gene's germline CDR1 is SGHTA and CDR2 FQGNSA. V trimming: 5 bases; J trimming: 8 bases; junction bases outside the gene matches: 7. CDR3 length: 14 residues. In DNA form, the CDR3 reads TGTGCCAGCAGCCCAGGGGGCGCGGGGGAAAAACTGTTTTTT. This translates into CASSPGGAGEKLFF. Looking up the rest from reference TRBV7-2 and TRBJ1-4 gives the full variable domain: GAGVSQSPSNKVTEKGKDVELRCDPISGHTALYWYRQSLGQGLEFLIYFQGNSAPDKSGLPSDRFSAERTGGSVSTLTIQRTQQEDSAVYLCASSPGGAGEKLFFGSGTQLSVL.

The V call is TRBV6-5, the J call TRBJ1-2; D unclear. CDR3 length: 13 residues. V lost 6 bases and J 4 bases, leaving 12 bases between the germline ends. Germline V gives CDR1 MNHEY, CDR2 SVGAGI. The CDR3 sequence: CASRGTALYGYTF. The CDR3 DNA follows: TGTGCCAGCAGGGGTACGGCACTCTATGGCTACACCTTC.

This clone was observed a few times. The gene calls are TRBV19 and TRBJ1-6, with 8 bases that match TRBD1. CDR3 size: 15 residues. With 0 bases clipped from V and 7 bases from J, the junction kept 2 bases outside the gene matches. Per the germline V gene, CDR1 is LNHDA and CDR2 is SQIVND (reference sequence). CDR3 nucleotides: TGTGCCAGTAGTATAGAGCAGGGGGCGAATTCACCCCTCCACTTT. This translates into CASSIEQGANSPLHF.

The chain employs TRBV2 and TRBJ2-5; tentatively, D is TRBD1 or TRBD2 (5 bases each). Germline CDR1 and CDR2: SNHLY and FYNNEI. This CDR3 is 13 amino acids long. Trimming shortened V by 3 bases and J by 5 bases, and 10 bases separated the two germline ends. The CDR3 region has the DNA TGTGCCAGCAGTGACGAGGGACGGGAGACCCAGTACTTC. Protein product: CASSDEGRETQYF.

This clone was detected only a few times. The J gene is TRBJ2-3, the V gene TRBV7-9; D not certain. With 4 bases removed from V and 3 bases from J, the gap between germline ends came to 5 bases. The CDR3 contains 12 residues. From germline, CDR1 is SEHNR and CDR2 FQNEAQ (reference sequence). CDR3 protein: CASSSRTDTQYF. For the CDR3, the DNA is TGTGCCAGCAGCTCCCGGACAGATACGCAGTATTTT.

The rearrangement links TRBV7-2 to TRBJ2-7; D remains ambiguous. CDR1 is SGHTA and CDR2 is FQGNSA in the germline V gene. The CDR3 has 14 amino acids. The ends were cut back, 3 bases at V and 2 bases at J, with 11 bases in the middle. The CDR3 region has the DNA TGTGCCAGCAGCTTCCAGGACCAGACCTACGAGCAGTACTTC. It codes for CASSFQDQTYEQYF.

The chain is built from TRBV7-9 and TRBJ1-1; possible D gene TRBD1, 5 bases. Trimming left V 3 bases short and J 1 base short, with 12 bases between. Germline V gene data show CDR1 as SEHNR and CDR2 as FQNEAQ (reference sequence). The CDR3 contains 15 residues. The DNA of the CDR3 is TGTGCCAGCAGCTTTCAGGGTAGCCCGAACACTGAAGCTTTCTTT. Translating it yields CASSFQGSPNTEAFF.

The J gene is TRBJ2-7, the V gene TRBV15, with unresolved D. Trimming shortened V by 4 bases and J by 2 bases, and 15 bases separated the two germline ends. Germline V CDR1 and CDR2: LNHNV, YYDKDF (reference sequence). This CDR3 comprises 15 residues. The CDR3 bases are TGTGCCACCAGCAAATCGGGCAGTTTCACCTACGAGCAGTACTTC. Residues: CATSKSGSFTYEQYF.

Written as DNA, the CDR3 is TGTGCCAGCGCGGGAAGACTAGCGGGGCTGTACCAAGAGACCCAGTACTTC. It encodes CASAGRLAGLYQETQYF. J is TRBJ2-5 and V is TRBV2, with 11 bases matching TRBD2. The CDR3 is made up of 17 amino acids. V was pared by 8 bases and J by 0 bases, with 11 bases of the junction left unmatched. Germline CDR1 is SNHLY and CDR2 is FYNNEI.

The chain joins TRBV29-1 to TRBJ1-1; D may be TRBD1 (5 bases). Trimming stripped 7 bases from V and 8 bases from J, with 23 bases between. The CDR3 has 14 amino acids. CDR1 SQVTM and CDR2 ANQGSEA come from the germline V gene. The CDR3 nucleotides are TGCAGCGCTGCAGCTAACGGGGCGGTGAGAGAAGCTTTCTTT. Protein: CSAAANGAVREAFF.

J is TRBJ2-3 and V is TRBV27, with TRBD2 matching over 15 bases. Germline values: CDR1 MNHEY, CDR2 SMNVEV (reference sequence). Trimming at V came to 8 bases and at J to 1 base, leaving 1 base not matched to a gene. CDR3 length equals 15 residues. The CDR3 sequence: CASRTSGRGTDTQYF. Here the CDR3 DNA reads TGTGCCAGCCGGACTAGCGGGAGGGGCACAGATACGCAGTATTTT.

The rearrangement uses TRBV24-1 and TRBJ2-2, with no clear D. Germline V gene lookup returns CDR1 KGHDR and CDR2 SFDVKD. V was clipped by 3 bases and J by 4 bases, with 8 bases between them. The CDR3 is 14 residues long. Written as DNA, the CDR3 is TGTGCCACCAGTGATCGCCCCCTCACCGGGGAGCTGTTTTTT. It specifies CATSDRPLTGELFF.

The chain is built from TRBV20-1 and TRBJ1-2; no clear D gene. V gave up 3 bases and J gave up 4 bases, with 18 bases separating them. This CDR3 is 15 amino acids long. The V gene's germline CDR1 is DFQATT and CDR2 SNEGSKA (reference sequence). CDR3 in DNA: TGCAGTGCTAGTCCCCACCTGTTGCGGACCTATGGCTACACCTTC. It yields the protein CSASPHLLRTYGYTF.

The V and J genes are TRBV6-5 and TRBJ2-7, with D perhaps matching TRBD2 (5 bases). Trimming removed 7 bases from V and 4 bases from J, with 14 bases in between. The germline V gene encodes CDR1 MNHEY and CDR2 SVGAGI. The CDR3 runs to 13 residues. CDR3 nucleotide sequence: TGTGCCAGCATCGCTGCGGGTTCGTACGAGCAGTACTTC. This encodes CASIAAGSYEQYF.

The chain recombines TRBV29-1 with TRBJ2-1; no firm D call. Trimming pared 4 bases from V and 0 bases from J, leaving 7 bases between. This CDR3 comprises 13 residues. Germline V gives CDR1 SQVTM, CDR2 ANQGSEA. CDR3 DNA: TGCAGCGTTGGAGCAGACTCCTACAATGAGCAGTTCTTC. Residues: CSVGADSYNEQFF.

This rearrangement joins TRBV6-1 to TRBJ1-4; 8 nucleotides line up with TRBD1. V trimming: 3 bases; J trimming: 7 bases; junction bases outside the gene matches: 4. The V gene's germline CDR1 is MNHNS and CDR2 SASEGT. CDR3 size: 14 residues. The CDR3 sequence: CASSDRGRGEKLFF. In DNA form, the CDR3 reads TGTGCCAGCAGTGACAGGGGGCGGGGTGAAAAACTGTTTTTT.

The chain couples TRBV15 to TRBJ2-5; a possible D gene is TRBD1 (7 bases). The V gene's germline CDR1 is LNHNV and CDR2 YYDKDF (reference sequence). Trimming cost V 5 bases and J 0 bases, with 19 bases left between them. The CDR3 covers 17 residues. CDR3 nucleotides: TGTGCCACCAGCGGGCGGGAACAGGGGCGATACCAAGAGACCCAGTACTTC. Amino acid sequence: CATSGREQGRYQETQYF.

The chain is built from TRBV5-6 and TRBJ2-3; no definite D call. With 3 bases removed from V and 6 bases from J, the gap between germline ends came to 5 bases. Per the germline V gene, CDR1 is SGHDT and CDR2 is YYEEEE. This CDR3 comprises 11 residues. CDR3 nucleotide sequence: TGTGCCAGCAGCTACGGGGATACGCAGTATTTT. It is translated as CASSYGDTQYF. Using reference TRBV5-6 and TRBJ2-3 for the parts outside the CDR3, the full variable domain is DAGVTQSPTHLIKTRGQQVTLRCSPKSGHDTVSWYQQALGQGPQFIFQYYEEEERQRGNFPDRFSGHQFPNYSSELNVNALLLGDSALYLCASSYGDTQYFGPGTRLTVL.

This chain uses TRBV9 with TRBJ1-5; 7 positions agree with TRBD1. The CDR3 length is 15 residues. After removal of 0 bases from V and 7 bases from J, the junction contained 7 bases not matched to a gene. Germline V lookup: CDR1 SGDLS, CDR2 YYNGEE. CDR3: CASSVDEGGRQPQHF. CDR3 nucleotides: TGTGCCAGCAGCGTAGATGAAGGGGGCCGGCAGCCCCAGCATTTT.